This is a list of T cell receptor beta chains from one sample in a study of OX40 agonist ivuxolimab in advanced cancers. Some clones are missing from TCRdb's copy, which holds only in-frame ones; the method was immunoSEQ multiplex PCR. The table records roughly 63,000 clones, about 89% of them present only once. Sample: CD4+ or CD8+ T cells sorted from blood, taken in a trial of the OX40 agonist ivuxolimab. The receptors come from an adult with an advanced solid tumor such as melanoma, head and neck, liver or kidney cancer. Each CDR3 is given with its conserved first and last residue. Each record gives: V gene, D gene, J gene, clone size, CDR3 DNA, CDR3 protein. The D gene is left open where the match is weak. Only part of the rows carry a size: once, few, many, or a class if the clone is expanded.

TRBV7-8,NA,TRBJ2-3,NA,TGTGCCAGCAACGAGGGTCCCCACACAGATACGCAGTATTTT,CASNEGPHTDTQYF
TRBV4-1,NA,TRBJ2-7,NA,TGCGCCAGCAGCCAAGAGACTGAGGCAGACTTCTACGAGCAGTACTTC,CASSQETEADFYEQYF
TRBV29-1,NA,TRBJ1-3,NA,TGCAGCGTTACCTCGACAAGCTCTGGAAACACCATATATTTT,CSVTSTSSGNTIYF
TRBV21-1,NA,TRBJ1-5,NA,TGTGCCAGCAGCACTCCCAGGGTCGAGGGGCAGCCCCAGCATTTT,CASSTPRVEGQPQHF
TRBV7-9,NA,TRBJ1-4,NA,TGTGCCAGCAGCCCTTCGGGAGGAGGTCGGCGAGAAAAACTGTTTTTT,CASSPSGGGRREKLFF
TRBV7-2,NA,TRBJ1-3,NA,TGTGCCAGCAGAGCTTTCGTGGGTGGAAACACCATATATTTT,CASRAFVGGNTIYF
TRBV2,TRBD1,TRBJ1-2,NA,TGTGCCAGCAGTGAAACCAAGGGACAGGGATTTGGCTACACCTTC,CASSETKGQGFGYTF
TRBV11-2,NA,TRBJ1-1,NA,TGTGCCAGCAGCCCAATAGATCCGGGGCGCGGGAACGGGAACACTGAAGCTTTCTTT,CASSPIDPGRGNGNTEAFF
TRBV25-1,TRBD1,TRBJ2-7,NA,TGTGCCAGCAGTGGATGGACAGGGGTCAACGAGCAGTACTTC,CASSGWTGVNEQYF
TRBV25-1,TRBD2,TRBJ2-1,NA,TGTGCCAGCAGTGCTCCGGGACTAGCGGGGAATGAGCAGTTCTTC,CASSAPGLAGNEQFF
TRBV10-3,TRBD2,TRBJ2-3,NA,TGTGCCATCAGGACTAGCGGATCTAGCACAGATACGCAGTATTTT,CAIRTSGSSTDTQYF
TRBV11-3,NA,TRBJ2-3,NA,TGTGCCAGCAGCTTCGGGAAGAGGGGGGTCACAGATACGCAGTATTTT,CASSFGKRGVTDTQYF
TRBV19,NA,TRBJ1-2,NA,TGTGCCAGTAGTATAGAAGGAGGAGTGTTCTATGGCTACACCTTC,CASSIEGGVFYGYTF
TRBV10-2,TRBD1,TRBJ1-5,once,TGCGCCAGCAGGGGACAGGGGGATCAGCCCCAGCATTTT,CASRGQGDQPQHF
TRBV19,NA,TRBJ1-5,NA,TGTGCCAGTAGTAATGTACGGACGTACAATCAGCCCCAGCATTTT,CASSNVRTYNQPQHF
TRBV7-2,NA,TRBJ2-7,NA,TGTGCCAGCAGCTCCCGGGAGTCCTACGAGCAGTACTTC,CASSSRESYEQYF
TRBV5-1,NA,TRBJ2-6,NA,TGCGCCAGCAGCTTATCAGGAGCTGGGGCCAACGTCCTGACTTTC,CASSLSGAGANVLTF
TRBV6-6,NA,TRBJ2-7,NA,TGTGCCAGCAGTCAGGACTGGGGCGAGCAGTACTTC,CASSQDWGEQYF
TRBV13,NA,TRBJ2-4,NA,TGTGCCAGCAGCTTAAGGAGGGGGCTCATCGGCAAAAACATTCAGTACTTC,CASSLRRGLIGKNIQYF
TRBV27,NA,TRBJ2-7,NA,TGTGCCAGCAGTTTCCAAGGGGGAGCCTACGAGCAGTACTTC,CASSFQGGAYEQYF
TRBV2,NA,TRBJ2-5,medium-sized,TGTGCCAGCAGTTCAAAGACCCAGTACTTC,CASSSKTQYF
TRBV11-3,TRBD2,TRBJ2-6,NA,TGTGCCAGCAGCCCAGCAGCGGGGGGCTCTGGGGCCAACGTCCTGACTTTC,CASSPAAGGSGANVLTF
TRBV11-3,TRBD2,TRBJ2-3,NA,TGTGCCAGCAGCTTAGGATCGTCTAGCGGGATGAGCACAGATACGCAGTATTTT,CASSLGSSSGMSTDTQYF
TRBV11-2,NA,TRBJ1-2,few,TGTGCCAGCAGTCACGGTCCCGCGGGCTACACCTTC,CASSHGPAGYTF
TRBV6-5,TRBD2,TRBJ2-7,NA,TGTGCCAGCAGCCGAGCGGGAGGGCCCGTCGAGCAGTACTTC,CASSRAGGPVEQYF
TRBV11-3,NA,TRBJ2-1,NA,TGTGCCAGCATTGGCGACAATGAGCAGTTCTTC,CASIGDNEQFF
TRBV14,NA,TRBJ1-1,few,TGTGCCAGCAGCCAAGATTGGACAGAAGAAGCTTTCTTT,CASSQDWTEEAFF
TRBV11-2,TRBD2,TRBJ2-7,NA,TGTGCCAGCAGCTTAAGTCTAGCGGGAGACTACGAGCAGTACTTC,CASSLSLAGDYEQYF
TRBV7-9,TRBD2,TRBJ2-5,NA,TGTGCCAGCAGCTTACCTAAACGACTAGCGGGAGTACAAGAGACCCAGTACTTC,CASSLPKRLAGVQETQYF
TRBV7-2,TRBD1,TRBJ2-2,NA,TGTGCCAGCAGTTCGATCAAGACAGGGGGAACCACCGGGGAGCTGTTTTTT,CASSSIKTGGTTGELFF
TRBV5-1,TRBD1,TRBJ1-2,NA,TGCGCCAGCAGCCCGACAGGGAAAGAGTATGGCTACACCTTC,CASSPTGKEYGYTF
TRBV27,TRBD1,TRBJ1-5,NA,TGTGCCACCCGGGGACAGGGGTCTAATCAGCCCCAGCATTTT,CATRGQGSNQPQHF
TRBV7-6,NA,TRBJ1-6,NA,TGTGCCAGCAGCTTAGTCTCTGGGGGCCTAAGCTCCTATAATTCACCCCTCCACTTT,CASSLVSGGLSSYNSPLHF
TRBV18,NA,TRBJ1-4,NA,TGTGCCAGCTCACCGGGTTGGGGGTTCGAAAAACTGTTTTTT,CASSPGWGFEKLFF
TRBV30,NA,TRBJ2-7,NA,TGTGCCTGGACCCGGGAGACCTCCTACGAGCAGTACTTC,CAWTRETSYEQYF
TRBV15,NA,TRBJ1-5,NA,TGTGCCACCAGCTCAGCGGTTAGCAATCAGCCCCAGCATTTT,CATSSAVSNQPQHF
TRBV11-2,NA,TRBJ2-1,NA,TGTGCCAGCAGCTTTACGCCATTAGCTCCGTTCTTC,CASSFTPLAPFF
TRBV5-6,TRBD2,TRBJ2-7,NA,TGTGCCAGCAGCTTTGGGACTAGCGGGAGGAACGAGCAGTACTTC,CASSFGTSGRNEQYF
TRBV6-6,NA,TRBJ1-6,NA,TGTGCCAGCAGCCCACCACAGGGAAATAATTCACCCCTCCACTTT,CASSPPQGNNSPLHF
TRBV19,TRBD1,TRBJ1-5,NA,TGTGCCAGTAGTGCCGGGACAGGGGGCTTACAGCCCCAGCATTTT,CASSAGTGGLQPQHF
TRBV6-1,NA,TRBJ2-7,NA,TGTGCCAGCACCCCACCGGGCATGTTCGGCGAGCAGTACTTC,CASTPPGMFGEQYF
TRBV6-5,TRBD1,TRBJ1-1,NA,TGTGCCAGCAGCCGACGACAGGGGACGGACACTGAAGCTTTCTTT,CASSRRQGTDTEAFF
TRBV6-4,NA,TRBJ2-3,NA,TGTGCCAGCAGACAGGTTCCAACCATAACAGATACGCAGTATTTT,CASRQVPTITDTQYF
TRBV9,TRBD1,TRBJ1-1,NA,TGTGCCAGCAATTCAGGGGGCCGGACTGAAGCTTTCTTT,CASNSGGRTEAFF
TRBV4-3,NA,TRBJ1-2,NA,TGCGCCAGCAGCCACCCCTCGGGCGGGGGCTACACCTTC,CASSHPSGGGYTF
TRBV29-1,NA,TRBJ2-2,once,TGCAGCGTGAATGGTCTTTTAGCGAACACCGGGGAGCTGTTTTTT,CSVNGLLANTGELFF
TRBV18,NA,TRBJ2-5,NA,TGTGCCAGCTCACGGGGCGGGACCGGGGATCAAGAGACCCAGTACTTC,CASSRGGTGDQETQYF